The 26 T cell receptor beta chains presented below share a single source sample, sequenced in a study of T cells in women clearing cervical HPV infection. TCRdb keeps only in-frame clones here, not all; method: immunoSEQ multiplex PCR. This sample's table has 30,000 to 40,000 clones. The sample consisted of blood buffy coat. The receptors come from a woman aged 18 to 75 with a cervical HPV16 infection that either progressed to CIN3+ or cleared (not recorded which).

As for this clone: The read terminates 3 residues ahead of where the CDR3 ends, so the germline J gene completes it. This chain uses TRBV20-1 with TRBJ2-4; TRBD2 agrees at 8 bases. CDR1 and CDR2 from the germline V gene are DFQATT and SNEGSKA (reference sequence). The CDR3 has 15 residues. V was clipped by 3 bases and J by 6 bases; unmatched bases: 10. CDR3 sequence reads: CSARTATGGINIQYF. Partial CDR3 DNA: TGCAGTGCTAGGACCGCCACGGGGGGGATAAACATT.

As regards this clone: Read sequence stops 3 residues before the CDR3 end, and the germline J gene provides the missing end. V gene TRBV5-1 combines with J gene TRBJ1-3; no firm D call. The germline V and J ends were trimmed by 0 bases and 4 bases, with 5 bases remaining between them. Germline values: CDR1 SGHRS, CDR2 YFSETQ. The CDR3 runs 13 residues. The part of the CDR3 DNA that was read is TGCGCCAGCAGCTTGGGACTCGGAAACACC. Translated, it gives CASSLGLGNT. The CDR3 reads in full as CASSLGLGNTIYF.

Partial CDR3 DNA: TGTGCCATCGGAGCGGGGGGCCGAGAGACC. It yields the protein CAIGAGGRET. The entire CDR3 sequence reads CAIGAGGRETQYF. The V call is TRBV10-3, the J call TRBJ2-5; 9 bases line up with TRBD2. The read comes to an end 3 residues before the CDR3 does, leaving the germline J gene to fill in the end. Germline V gene data show CDR1 as ENHRY and CDR2 as SYGVKD. J was trimmed by 4 bases and V by 8 bases; bases with no gene match: 5. This CDR3 region has 13 residues.

Of note for this clone: The read ends 3 residues early relative to the CDR3; the germline J gene fills the gap. The gene calls are TRBV2 and TRBJ2-2; the match to TRBD2 covers 11 bases. Germline V gene lookup returns CDR1 SNHLY and CDR2 FYNNEI. V shed 11 bases, J shed 3 bases, and the junction held 8 bases outside the gene matches. CDR3 length: 15 residues. The CDR3 sequence is CAGATSGGYTGELFF. The DNA read from the CDR3 is TGTGCCGGCGCCACTAGCGGGGGCTACACCGGGGAG.

About this clone itself: The observed sequence ends 3 residues before the CDR3 terminus, with the missing tail filled in from the germline J gene. The J gene is TRBJ1-6, the V gene TRBV20-1, with D hard to call. CDR3 size: 14 residues. V shed 5 bases and J shed 5 bases, with 13 bases lying between them. Germline V CDR1 and CDR2: DFQATT, SNEGSKA (reference sequence). The CDR3 protein is CSARSWSNNSPLHF. The sequenced CDR3 bases are TGCAGTGCTCGGTCGTGGTCCAATAATTCACCC.

With regard to this clone: The read terminates 3 residues before the CDR3 end, so the remaining end is supplied by the germline J gene. This chain uses TRBV12-3 or TRBV12-4 with TRBJ2-1, with D possibly TRBD2 on 7 matching bases. The V and J ends lost 7 bases and 0 bases respectively, with 16 bases between them. The CDR3 length is 16 residues. Partial CDR3 DNA: TGTGCCAGCACCCCGGGGGGCTCCAGCTCCTACAATGAG. This codes for CASTPGGSSSYNE. The whole CDR3 protein reads CASTPGGSSSYNEQFF.

The sequenced part of the CDR3 DNA is TGTGCCAGCAGCCCTAACAGGGGGAGCACAGATACC. Its protein product is CASSPNRGSTDT. The whole CDR3 protein reads CASSPNRGSTDTYTF. V gene TRBV7-9 combines with J gene TRBJ1-2; 8 nucleotides agree with TRBD1. The read comes to an end 3 residues before the CDR3 does, leaving the germline J gene to fill in the end. The CDR3 has 15 residues. The germline V gene encodes CDR1 SEHNR and CDR2 FQNEAQ (reference sequence).

With respect to this clone: The CDR3 is cut off 3 residues early in the read; its end comes from the germline J gene. The J gene is TRBJ1-5, the V gene TRBV12-5, with D maybe TRBD1 (6 bases). The CDR3 runs 16 residues. The V end was cut by 1 base, the J end by 6 bases, with 16 bases between. Germline-derived CDR1 and CDR2 are LGHNT and FRNRAP. CDR3 loop: CASGLASGAAGQPQHF. Incomplete CDR3 DNA: TGTGCTAGTGGTTTGGCCTCAGGGGCGGCGGGTCAGCCC.

About this clone itself: The read halts 3 residues ahead of the CDR3 end, with the missing end drawn from the germline J gene. The rearrangement links TRBV6-2 or TRBV6-3 to TRBJ1-2; 9 nucleotides align to TRBD1. After removal of 5 bases from V and 7 bases from J, the junction contained 17 bases not matched to a gene. The CDR3 is 17 amino acids. The V gene's germline CDR1 is MNHEY and CDR2 SVGEGT. The sequenced part of the CDR3 DNA is TGTGCCAGCAGTACATCCGGGACAGGGTTGAGGAGTCGTGGC. Translation: CASSTSGTGLRSRG. The entire CDR3 protein is CASSTSGTGLRSRGYTF.

About this clone: The read terminates 3 residues before the CDR3 end, so the remaining end is supplied by the germline J gene. This chain connects TRBV18 to TRBJ1-6; D perhaps matches TRBD1 (5 bases). Germline CDR1 KGHSH, CDR2 LQKENI. Trimming shortened V by 3 bases and J by 8 bases, and 14 bases separated the two germline ends. CDR3 length: 15 residues. The CDR3 region is CASSPGGDGYSPLHF. The covered CDR3 bases are TGTGCCAGCTCACCGGGGGGGGACGGTTATTCACCC.

A remark on this clone: The DNA ends 3 residues before the CDR3 does, and the rest of the CDR3 is filled in from the germline J gene. V gene TRBV7-8 combines with J gene TRBJ1-1; 8 bases are a match to TRBD1. The length of the CDR3 is 15 residues. V shed 5 bases, J shed 1 base, and the junction held 6 bases outside the gene matches. Germline CDR1 SGHVS, CDR2 FQNEAQ. The CDR3 here is CASSPTGDGNTEAFF. CDR3 DNA, as far as it was read: TGTGCCAGCAGCCCGACAGGGGATGGGAACACTGAA. The full variable domain, rest sourced from reference TRBV7-8 and TRBJ1-1, is GAGVSQSPRYKVAKRGQDVALRCDPISGHVSLFWYQQALGQGPEFLTYFQNEAQLDKSGLPSDRFFAERPEGSVSTLKIQRTQQEDSAVYLCASSPTGDGNTEAFFGQGTRLTVV.

Turning to this clone: The CDR3 goes on 3 residues after the read ends, and that part is filled in from the germline J gene. The chain links TRBV20-1 to TRBJ2-7; 7 nucleotides line up with TRBD1. The CDR3 loop spans 13 amino acids. CDR1 is DFQATT and CDR2 is SNEGSKA in the germline V gene (reference sequence). Losses at the gene ends were 4 bases for V and 1 base for J; bases not matched to a gene: 4. CDR3 amino acids: CSATGGSSYEQYF. Incomplete CDR3 DNA: TGCAGTGCTACAGGGGGTTCGTCCTACGAG.

As regards this clone: From the germline J gene comes the end of the CDR3, since the read stops 3 residues before it. The V call is TRBV18, the J call TRBJ2-3; tentative D call: TRBD1 (5 bases). Looked up from germline, CDR1 is KGHSH and CDR2 is LQKENI. The CDR3 is 15 residues long. Deletions cut 2 bases from V and 0 bases from J, with 9 bases between. The CDR3 DNA, read in part, is TGTGCCAGCTCACCAACGGCAGGGAGCACAGATACG. Its translation: CASSPTAGSTDT. The entire CDR3 protein reads CASSPTAGSTDTQYF.

About this clone: The observed sequence ends 3 residues before the CDR3 terminus, with the missing tail filled in from the germline J gene. This chain joins TRBV19 and TRBJ1-4; TRBD1 agrees at 7 bases. CDR1 and CDR2 (germline): LNHDA, SQIVND (reference sequence). V was pared by 5 bases and J by 8 bases, with 14 bases of the junction left unmatched. The CDR3 sequence is 16 residues long. CDR3 amino acids: CASSDGTASGSEKLFF. Incomplete CDR3 DNA: TGTGCCAGTAGTGACGGGACAGCCAGTGGCTCCGAAAAA. Filled out from reference TRBV19 and TRBJ1-4, the complete variable domain reads DGGITQSPKYLFRKEGQNVTLSCEQNLNHDAMYWYRQDPGQGLRLIYYSQIVNDFQKGDIAEGYSVSREKKESFPLTVTSAQKNPTAFYLCASSDGTASGSEKLFFGSGTQLSVL.

Points on this clone: The CDR3 goes on 3 residues after the read ends, and that part is filled in from the germline J gene. The V and J genes are TRBV6-2 or TRBV6-3 and TRBJ2-7; D perhaps matches TRBD1 (6 bases). V lost 2 bases and J 0 bases, leaving 14 bases between the germline ends. From germline, CDR1 is MNHEY and CDR2 SVGEGT. This CDR3 spans 16 amino acids. CDR3 in amino acids: CASSYPPGQSSYEQYF. The DNA read from the CDR3 is TGTGCCAGCAGTTACCCTCCCGGACAGAGCTCCTACGAG.

Points on this clone: The read ends 3 residues early relative to the CDR3; the germline J gene fills the gap. The rearrangement links TRBV20-1 to TRBJ1-4; a weak D match, TRBD1 (5 bases). Trimming took off 1 base at V and 6 bases at J, with 12 bases between the two ends. CDR3 length equals 14 residues. CDR1 and CDR2 from the germline V gene are DFQATT and SNEGSKA (reference sequence). Here the CDR3 reads CSARVGGEDEKLFF. The CDR3 DNA, read in part, is TGCAGTGCTAGAGTGGGAGGGGAGGATGAAAAA.

CDR3 DNA, as far as it was read: TGTGCCAGCTTACCGGGACAGGGGAACACTGAA. Encoded protein: CASLPGQGNTE. In full, the CDR3 reads CASLPGQGNTEAFF. V gene TRBV18 combines with J gene TRBJ1-1, with 9 bases identical to TRBD1. The CDR3 end is not reached by the read, which stops 3 residues before it; the germline J gene fills it in. CDR1 is KGHSH and CDR2 is LQKENI in the germline V gene. The CDR3 is made up of 14 amino acids. The junction had 4 bases not matched to a gene; V was cut back by 7 bases and J by 1 base.

With respect to this clone: Read sequence stops 3 residues before the CDR3 end, and the germline J gene provides the missing end. The rearrangement uses TRBV20-1 and TRBJ2-7, with TRBD2 matching 7 bases. With 4 bases clipped from V and 2 bases from J, the junction kept 8 bases outside the gene matches. The CDR3 covers 14 residues. Looked up from germline, CDR1 is DFQATT and CDR2 is SNEGSKA (reference sequence). CDR3 sequence: CSATTGTTTYEQYF. Incomplete CDR3 DNA: TGCAGTGCTACAACCGGGACTACAACCTACGAG.

On this clone: The read stops 3 residues short of the end of the CDR3; the missing end is completed from the germline J gene. The J gene is TRBJ1-2, the V gene TRBV7-2; D gene uncertain. The CDR3 spans 15 residues. CDR1 and CDR2 from the germline V gene are SGHTA and FQGNSA. CDR3: CASSLGLVVSYDYTF. CDR3 DNA (partial): TGTGCCAGCAGCTTAGGTCTAGTAGTCTCCTACGAC.

Details on this clone: The missing CDR3 end, 3 residues past where the read stops, is filled in from the germline J gene. The gene calls are TRBV2 and TRBJ1-2; D perhaps matches TRBD1 (5 bases). This CDR3 is 16 amino acids long. Per the germline V gene, CDR1 is SNHLY and CDR2 is FYNNEI. The CDR3 bases that were read are TGTGCCAGCAGTCGATCCGCAGGGAGTAGGGTTGGAGGC. It is translated as CASSRSAGSRVGG. The full CDR3 sequence reads CASSRSAGSRVGGYTF.

A note on this clone: The read ends 3 residues early relative to the CDR3; the germline J gene fills the gap. J is TRBJ2-7 and V is TRBV2; perhaps TRBD1 as D (6 bases). CDR1 and CDR2 from the germline V gene are SNHLY and FYNNEI. The V end was cut by 6 bases, the J end by 2 bases, with 11 bases between. This CDR3 has 13 amino acids. The CDR3 spells CASSRGQTYEQYF. CDR3 bases read: TGTGCCAGCAGCCGCGGACAGACCTACGAG.

In the case of this clone: The read ends 3 residues shy of where the CDR3 ends; the end is completed using the germline J gene. This rearrangement joins TRBV27 to TRBJ1-5; 7 nucleotides line up with TRBD1. The CDR3 runs to 14 residues. V trimming: 2 bases; J trimming: 7 bases; junction bases outside the gene matches: 5. CDR1 and CDR2 (germline): MNHEY, SMNVEV (reference sequence). CDR3 bases read: TGTGCCAGCAGTTTAGCGACAGGGTACCAGCCC. This codes for CASSLATGYQP. The whole CDR3 is CASSLATGYQPQHF.

About this clone: The CDR3 end lies 3 residues beyond the end of the read and is filled in from the germline J gene. This rearrangement joins TRBV27 to TRBJ1-6; weak D call: TRBD1 (6 bases). V shed 4 bases and J shed 5 bases, with 12 bases lying between them. Germline CDR1 is MNHEY and CDR2 is SMNVEV (reference sequence). The CDR3 runs 15 residues. CDR3 DNA (partial): TGTGCCAGCAGTTCCGGACAGCGACATAATTCACCC. Its protein is CASSSGQRHNSP. The whole CDR3 protein is CASSSGQRHNSPLHF.

Notes on this clone: The DNA ends 3 residues before the CDR3 does, and the rest of the CDR3 is filled in from the germline J gene. V usage is TRBV18 and J usage is TRBJ2-3; a possible D gene is TRBD2 (6 bases). This CDR3 contains 16 residues. Germline lookup yields CDR1 KGHSH and CDR2 LQKENI. CDR3 sequence reads: CASSPPNRDSQETQYF. Partial CDR3 DNA: TGTGCCAGCTCACCACCGAATCGGGACTCCCAAGAGACG.

Concerning this clone: The read falls 3 residues short of the CDR3 end, and the missing part is taken from the germline J gene. The chain recombines TRBV5-1 with TRBJ2-3, with 10 bases matching TRBD1. Trimming at V came to 4 bases and at J to 0 bases, leaving 5 bases not matched to a gene. The CDR3 spans 16 residues. CDR1 is SGHRS, CDR2 YFSETQ, per germline. CDR3 amino acids: CASSTRTGGSTDTQYF. CDR3 DNA (partial): TGCGCCAGCAGCACCCGGACAGGGGGGAGCACAGATACG.

Details on this clone: The read falls 3 residues short of the CDR3 end, and the missing part is taken from the germline J gene. J is TRBJ2-7 and V is TRBV12-3 or TRBV12-4; unclear D gene. The V end lost 3 bases, the J end lost 2 bases, and 23 bases lay between the germline ends. CDR3 size: 18 residues. The CDR3 region is CASSFWVGSKDIPYEQYF. The sequenced CDR3 bases are TGTGCCAGCAGTTTTTGGGTAGGCTCGAAAGACATCCCCTACGAG.